This is a list of T cell receptor beta chains from one sample in a study of early T cells in non-severe SARS-CoV-2 infection. TCRdb fed the 5' RACE reads into MiXCR, producing one record per CDR3 protein. Of under 85,000 distinct CDR3 sequences in the sample, around 13% were seen once. The sample consisted of whole blood. The receptors shown here come from an adult who was a healthcare worker with PCR-confirmed SARS-CoV-2 infection or an uninfected control (not recorded which). CDR3s include the opening cysteine and the closing phenylalanine or tryptophan. Each record gives: CDR3 length, V gene, clone size, J gene, D gene, CDR3 DNA, CDR3 protein. The D gene is left open where the match is weak. Size is stated for part of the rows, as once, few or many counts, or as a class when the clone is expanded.

CDR3 length: 13; V gene: TRBV29-1; clone size: many; J gene: TRBJ2-1; D gene: .; CDR3 DNA: TGCAGCGTCGGGAGAGGAATAGTATTGGAGCAGTTCTTC; CDR3 protein: CSVGRGIVLEQFF
CDR3 length: 15; V gene: TRBV3-1; clone size: many; J gene: TRBJ2-3; D gene: .; CDR3 DNA: TGTGCCAGCAGCCAAAATCGTGGCGGGACAGATACGCAGTATTTT; CDR3 protein: CASSQNRGGTDTQYF
CDR3 length: 13; V gene: TRBV14; clone size: many; J gene: TRBJ1-1; D gene: .; CDR3 DNA: TGTGCCAGCAGCCAAGGAATGAACACTGAAGCTTTCTTT; CDR3 protein: CASSQGMNTEAFF
CDR3 length: 14; V gene: TRBV7-2; clone size: .; J gene: TRBJ2-7; D gene: TRBD2; CDR3 DNA: TGTGCCAGCAGCGTTACTAGCGGGGTTGGCGAGCAGTACTTC; CDR3 protein: CASSVTSGVGEQYF
CDR3 length: 16; V gene: TRBV11-2; clone size: .; J gene: TRBJ1-2; D gene: .; CDR3 DNA: TGTGCCAGCAGGCTCCCGAGGGACGGTCCTAACTATGGCTACACCTTC; CDR3 protein: CASRLPRDGPNYGYTF
CDR3 length: 15; V gene: TRBV14; clone size: many; J gene: TRBJ1-1; D gene: TRBD1; CDR3 DNA: TGTGCCAGCAGCTCTGGGACAGGGTGGAACACTGAAGCTTTCTTT; CDR3 protein: CASSSGTGWNTEAFF
CDR3 length: 16; V gene: TRBV7-2; clone size: few; J gene: TRBJ1-4; D gene: .; CDR3 DNA: TGTGCCAGCAGCTTATTAGGGGCCACAACTAATGAAAAACTGTTTTTT; CDR3 protein: CASSLLGATTNEKLFF
CDR3 length: 15; V gene: TRBV6-2/TRBV6-3; clone size: .; J gene: TRBJ2-5; D gene: TRBD2; CDR3 DNA: TGTGCCAGTAACGACCCGGGACTAGCGGAAGAGACCCAGTACTTC; CDR3 protein: CASNDPGLAEETQYF
CDR3 length: 15; V gene: TRBV6-5; clone size: .; J gene: TRBJ2-2; D gene: .; CDR3 DNA: TGTGCCAGCACCCTAATAGGGATAAGCACCGGGGAGCTGTTTTTT; CDR3 protein: CASTLIGISTGELFF
CDR3 length: 14; V gene: TRBV11-3; clone size: once; J gene: TRBJ2-3; D gene: TRBD1; CDR3 DNA: TGTGCCAGCAGCCCGCGACAGGGCCCAGATACGCAGTATTTT; CDR3 protein: CASSPRQGPDTQYF
CDR3 length: 14; V gene: TRBV19; clone size: many; J gene: TRBJ1-5; D gene: .; CDR3 DNA: TGTGCCAGTAGTACCCTCCTAGAATCCCAGCCCCAGCATTTT; CDR3 protein: CASSTLLESQPQHF
CDR3 length: 13; V gene: TRBV6-6; clone size: few; J gene: TRBJ1-1; D gene: TRBD1; CDR3 DNA: TGTGCCAGCAGGGTGACAGGGAGCACTGAAGCTTTCTTT; CDR3 protein: CASRVTGSTEAFF
CDR3 length: 14; V gene: TRBV2; clone size: few; J gene: TRBJ1-4; D gene: TRBD1; CDR3 DNA: TGTGCCAGCGGTGACGGACAGGGTGGAGAAAAACTGTTTTTT; CDR3 protein: CASGDGQGGEKLFF
CDR3 length: 15; V gene: TRBV12-3/TRBV12-4; clone size: .; J gene: TRBJ1-1; D gene: .; CDR3 DNA: TGTGCCAGCAGTTTAGCCCAACCGGGCCCGAGACAAGCTTTCTTT; CDR3 protein: CASSLAQPGPRQAFF
CDR3 length: 17; V gene: TRBV7-9; clone size: many; J gene: TRBJ1-1; D gene: .; CDR3 DNA: TGTGCCAGCAGGGCGGCTGGCGCGGCCGGTGCGAACACTGAAGCTTTCTTT; CDR3 protein: CASRAAGAAGANTEAFF
CDR3 length: 16; V gene: TRBV10-2; clone size: many; J gene: TRBJ1-1; D gene: .; CDR3 DNA: TGCGCCAGCAGCCCTATCCCGGGCTCTTCGAACACTGAAGCTTTCTTT; CDR3 protein: CASSPIPGSSNTEAFF
CDR3 length: 16; V gene: TRBV20-1; clone size: many; J gene: TRBJ2-7; D gene: TRBD2; CDR3 DNA: TGCAGTGCTAGACAAACGGGACTAGCGGGAGGGGACGAGCAGTACTTC; CDR3 protein: CSARQTGLAGGDEQYF
CDR3 length: 11; V gene: TRBV7-8; clone size: few; J gene: TRBJ2-1; D gene: .; CDR3 DNA: TGTGCCAGCAGCTTCCATAATGAGCAGTTCTTC; CDR3 protein: CASSFHNEQFF
CDR3 length: 17; V gene: TRBV7-8; clone size: many; J gene: TRBJ2-2; D gene: TRBD2; CDR3 DNA: TGTGCCAGCAGCTTGAGGCTAGCGGTCCTGAACACCGGGGAGCTGTTTTTT; CDR3 protein: CASSLRLAVLNTGELFF
CDR3 length: 12; V gene: TRBV2; clone size: few; J gene: TRBJ1-2; D gene: .; CDR3 DNA: TGTGCCAGCACCCCATTGGACTATGGCTACACCTTC; CDR3 protein: CASTPLDYGYTF
CDR3 length: 14; V gene: TRBV5-4; clone size: .; J gene: TRBJ2-7; D gene: .; CDR3 DNA: TGTGCCAGCAGCTTGGACAGGCTTCCGACCGAGCAGTACTTC; CDR3 protein: CASSLDRLPTEQYF
CDR3 length: 15; V gene: TRBV28; clone size: many; J gene: TRBJ2-1; D gene: TRBD2; CDR3 DNA: TGTGCCAGCAGTACCTGGACTAGCGGGAGGGATGAGCAGTTCTTC; CDR3 protein: CASSTWTSGRDEQFF
CDR3 length: 16; V gene: TRBV7-2; clone size: .; J gene: TRBJ2-3; D gene: .; CDR3 DNA: TGTGCCAGCAGCTTACTCTCGGGCAGCAGCACAGATACGCAGTATTTT; CDR3 protein: CASSLLSGSSTDTQYF
CDR3 length: 14; V gene: TRBV28; clone size: few; J gene: TRBJ1-1; D gene: .; CDR3 DNA: TGTGCCAGCAGTTCGGGCACGTACCTAAGCGAAGCTTTCTTT; CDR3 protein: CASSSGTYLSEAFF
CDR3 length: 13; V gene: TRBV14; clone size: .; J gene: TRBJ1-2; D gene: .; CDR3 DNA: TGTGCCAGCAGCCAAGCGGGGACGAGCGGCTACACCTTC; CDR3 protein: CASSQAGTSGYTF
CDR3 length: 19; V gene: TRBV3-1; clone size: many; J gene: TRBJ2-1; D gene: TRBD2; CDR3 DNA: TGTGCCAGCAGCCATGACAAGGAATTCCTAGCGGGAACTTACAATGAGCAGTTCTTC; CDR3 protein: CASSHDKEFLAGTYNEQFF
CDR3 length: 10; V gene: TRBV20-1; clone size: .; J gene: TRBJ2-1; D gene: .; CDR3 DNA: TGCAGTGCACGACTCAATGAGCAGTTCTTC; CDR3 protein: CSARLNEQFF
CDR3 length: 14; V gene: TRBV3-1; clone size: .; J gene: TRBJ1-2; D gene: .; CDR3 DNA: TGTGCCAGCAGCCAAGCCGGGGGGGCAGGTGGCTACACCTTC; CDR3 protein: CASSQAGGAGGYTF
CDR3 length: 14; V gene: TRBV28; clone size: .; J gene: TRBJ2-7; D gene: TRBD2; CDR3 DNA: TGTGCCAGCAGTTTCGGCGGGGGGCTCTACGAGCAGTACTTC; CDR3 protein: CASSFGGGLYEQYF
CDR3 length: 13; V gene: TRBV6-4; clone size: .; J gene: TRBJ2-2; D gene: .; CDR3 DNA: TGTGCCAGCAGTGCAGGGAGCACCGGGGAGCTGTTTTTT; CDR3 protein: CASSAGSTGELFF
CDR3 length: 15; V gene: TRBV27; clone size: .; J gene: TRBJ1-1; D gene: TRBD1; CDR3 DNA: TGTGCCAGCAGTCTCCGGACAGGGTCGGGCACTGAAGCTTTCTTT; CDR3 protein: CASSLRTGSGTEAFF
CDR3 length: 15; V gene: TRBV20-1; clone size: .; J gene: TRBJ2-1; D gene: TRBD2; CDR3 DNA: TGCAGTGCTACTCTAGCGGCGAGCTCCTACAATGAGCAGTTCTTC; CDR3 protein: CSATLAASSYNEQFF
CDR3 length: 15; V gene: TRBV28; clone size: .; J gene: TRBJ2-1; D gene: TRBD2; CDR3 DNA: TGTGCCAGCAGGGCTCCTAGCGGAAATCAGGTTGAGCAGTTCTTC; CDR3 protein: CASRAPSGNQVEQFF
CDR3 length: 15; V gene: TRBV6-5; clone size: few; J gene: TRBJ2-1; D gene: .; CDR3 DNA: TGTGCCAGCAGTTACGCTAGCAGCTCCTACAATGAGCAGTTCTTC; CDR3 protein: CASSYASSSYNEQFF
CDR3 length: 17; V gene: TRBV9; clone size: .; J gene: TRBJ2-7; D gene: TRBD2; CDR3 DNA: TGTGCCAGCAGCGTAGCTGCTACTAGCGGAGGGTGGAACGAGCAGTACTTC; CDR3 protein: CASSVAATSGGWNEQYF
CDR3 length: 10; V gene: TRBV3-1; clone size: many; J gene: TRBJ2-5; D gene: .; CDR3 DNA: TGTGCCAGCAGCCAAGAGACCCAGTACTTC; CDR3 protein: CASSQETQYF
CDR3 length: 14; V gene: TRBV28; clone size: few; J gene: TRBJ2-5; D gene: TRBD2; CDR3 DNA: TGTGCCAGCAGTGCTAGCGGGAGTTCGGAGACCCAGTACTTC; CDR3 protein: CASSASGSSETQYF
CDR3 length: 15; V gene: TRBV7-9; clone size: few; J gene: TRBJ2-3; D gene: TRBD1; CDR3 DNA: TGTGCCAGCAGCTACGGGGACAGGGTCACAGATACGCAGTATTTT; CDR3 protein: CASSYGDRVTDTQYF
CDR3 length: 15; V gene: TRBV28; clone size: many; J gene: TRBJ2-7; D gene: .; CDR3 DNA: TGTGCCAGCAGTTTTTTCTGGGGGACCTCCTACGAGCAGTACTTC; CDR3 protein: CASSFFWGTSYEQYF
CDR3 length: 16; V gene: TRBV7-2; clone size: .; J gene: TRBJ2-7; D gene: TRBD1; CDR3 DNA: TGTGCCAGCAGCTCCGCAGGTCCCTACAGGGGCTACGAGCAGTACTTC; CDR3 protein: CASSSAGPYRGYEQYF
CDR3 length: 19; V gene: TRBV7-9; clone size: few; J gene: TRBJ2-6; D gene: .; CDR3 DNA: TGTGCCAGCAGCTTAGGTCAATCAGGCGCCCACTCTGGGGCCAACGTCCTGACTTTC; CDR3 protein: CASSLGQSGAHSGANVLTF
CDR3 length: 15; V gene: TRBV20-1; clone size: .; J gene: TRBJ1-2; D gene: .; CDR3 DNA: TGCAGTGCTAGACCGGCCGGCAGATTGCACTATGGCTACACCTTC; CDR3 protein: CSARPAGRLHYGYTF
CDR3 length: 15; V gene: TRBV5-1; clone size: few; J gene: TRBJ2-3; D gene: .; CDR3 DNA: TGCGCCAGCAGAAAAGGGGGACACCGCACAGATACGCAGTATTTT; CDR3 protein: CASRKGGHRTDTQYF
CDR3 length: 15; V gene: TRBV12-3/TRBV12-4; clone size: .; J gene: TRBJ1-5; D gene: .; CDR3 DNA: TGTGCCAGCAGTTTCAGCAGGGGAGACAATCAGCCCCAGCATTTT; CDR3 protein: CASSFSRGDNQPQHF
CDR3 length: 19; V gene: TRBV20-1; clone size: .; J gene: TRBJ2-3; D gene: TRBD1; CDR3 DNA: TGCAGTGCTATCCCGGCGGGTGTCCAGGGGGAACCCCACACAGATACGCAGTATTTT; CDR3 protein: CSAIPAGVQGEPHTDTQYF